The 18 T cell receptor beta chains listed next were all sequenced from one sample in a study of blood T cell repertoires in COVID-19. TCRdb's copy holds only in-frame clones and misses some; the assay was immunoSEQ multiplex PCR. The sample shows approximately 99,000 clones, about two thirds of them seen only once. Sequenced: peripheral blood. The receptors originated from a woman aged 40 to 50 with acute or convalescent COVID-19.

The V gene is TRBV3-1 (or the pseudogene TRBV3-2), the J gene TRBJ2-5; TRBD1 might be the D (6 bases). V shed 4 bases and J shed 2 bases, with 14 bases lying between them. Germline values: CDR1 LGHDT, CDR2 YNNKEL (reference sequence). The CDR3 is 15 amino acids. The CDR3 spells CASSPNYDRQETQYF. CDR3 nucleotides: TGTGCCAGCAGCCCGAACTATGACAGGCAAGAGACCCAGTACTTC.

This clone was counted a single time. The chain is built from TRBV20-1 and TRBJ2-3; D remains ambiguous. There are 11 residues in the CDR3. Trimming removed 4 bases at V and 1 base at J, with 3 bases between. Germline values: CDR1 DFQATT, CDR2 SNEGSKA (reference sequence). The CDR3: CSATGTDTQYF. The CDR3 coding sequence is TGCAGTGCTACAGGCACAGATACGCAGTATTTT.

This clone appeared a few times. Written as DNA, the CDR3 is TGTGCCAGCAGCGAAGGGACAGACTATGGCTACACCTTC. This encodes CASSEGTDYGYTF. The chain combines TRBV9 with TRBJ1-2; TRBD1 aligns across 7 bases. Germline CDR1 and CDR2: SGDLS and YYNGEE. This CDR3 is 13 amino acids long. V trimming: 3 bases; J trimming: 3 bases; junction bases outside the gene matches: 2.

A few counts support this clone. The J gene is TRBJ2-5, the V gene TRBV5-6; D might be TRBD1 (5 bases). The CDR3 has 13 amino acids. Trimming stripped 4 bases from V and 2 bases from J, with 9 bases between. CDR1 and CDR2 (germline): SGHDT, YYEEEE. The CDR3 DNA reads as TGTGCCAGCAGCCCAGGGTGGCAAGAGACCCAGTACTTC. Translated, it gives CASSPGWQETQYF. Complete variable domain (other parts from reference TRBV5-6 and TRBJ2-5): DAGVTQSPTHLIKTRGQQVTLRCSPKSGHDTVSWYQQALGQGPQFIFQYYEEEERQRGNFPDRFSGHQFPNYSSELNVNALLLGDSALYLCASSPGWQETQYFGPGTRLLVL.

The chain employs TRBV3-1 (or the pseudogene TRBV3-2) and TRBJ2-7; TRBD2 matches at 7 bases. The V segment lost 0 bases and the J segment 5 bases; nucleotides outside the gene matches: 7. Germline CDR1 LGHDT, CDR2 YNNKEL (reference sequence). The CDR3 length is 15 residues. Written as DNA, the CDR3 is TGTGCCAGCAGCCAAGAACGGGGGGTACCCCACGAGCAGTACTTC. Its translation is CASSQERGVPHEQYF.

This chain uses TRBV6-5 with TRBJ1-3; 7 positions match TRBD1. This CDR3 contains 14 residues. The trim removed 5 bases at V and 5 bases at J, leaving 6 bases unmatched. CDR1 MNHEY and CDR2 SVGAGI come from the germline V gene. CDR3 loop: CASSPGQARNTIYF. CDR3 DNA sequence: TGTGCCAGCAGTCCTGGACAGGCTAGAAACACCATATATTTT.

The chain employs TRBV10-3 and TRBJ2-3; D not resolved. Trimming shortened V by 11 bases and J by 2 bases, and 17 bases separated the two germline ends. The germline V gene has CDR1 ENHRY and CDR2 SYGVKD. The CDR3 totals 14 residues. CDR3 in DNA: TGTGCCTACAGTGGCGGCAGTTTCACAGATACGCAGTATTTT. Encoded protein: CAYSGGSFTDTQYF.

The chain is built from TRBV13 and TRBJ2-7; D remains ambiguous. CDR1 and CDR2 (germline): PRHDT, FYEKMQ (reference sequence). The CDR3 has 15 residues. V was pared by 4 bases and J by 0 bases, with 13 bases between. The CDR3, as DNA: TGTGCCAGCAGCTCCCTAGGTCCTAGCTCCTACGAGCAGTACTTC. This translates into CASSSLGPSSYEQYF.

In DNA, the CDR3 is TGCGCCAGCAGCGCCGGGACAGGGGGCAATGAGCAGTTCTTC. The encoded protein is CASSAGTGGNEQFF. V and J are TRBV5-1 and TRBJ2-1; 11 positions agree with TRBD1. CDR3 length: 14 amino acids. From germline, CDR1 is SGHRS and CDR2 YFSETQ. V gave up 4 bases and J gave up 6 bases; unmatched junction bases: 3.

This clone was seen a handful of times. V and J are TRBV6-5 and TRBJ2-7, with D unclear. The CDR3 totals 12 residues. Trimming took off 6 bases at V and 4 bases at J, with 10 bases between the two ends. Germline V gene data show CDR1 as MNHEY and CDR2 as SVGAGI. CDR3: CASSWAVYEQYF. CDR3 DNA sequence: TGTGCCAGCAGCTGGGCCGTGTACGAGCAGTACTTC.

This clone was observed a few times. The chain is built from TRBV10-3 and TRBJ1-2; no clear D. Deletions cut 4 bases from V and 6 bases from J, with 18 bases between. The CDR3 has 15 residues. Germline CDR1 is ENHRY and CDR2 is SYGVKD. As DNA, the CDR3 is TGTGCCATCAGTGGGGCCCCCGCGGGAGGCAATGGCTACACCTTC. Translation: CAISGAPAGGNGYTF.

This clone has only one observation. This chain uses TRBV4-3 with TRBJ1-2, with D maybe TRBD1 (5 bases). Germline assignment: CDR1 LGHNA and CDR2 YSLEER. V shed 4 bases and J shed 10 bases, with 19 bases lying between them. The CDR3 extends over 14 amino acids. CDR3 sequence (DNA): TGCGCCAGCAGCCCCCATGGGGCGGGGTTAGACTACACCTTC. Residues: CASSPHGAGLDYTF.

V gene TRBV6-5 combines with J gene TRBJ2-5; maybe TRBD2 (5 bases). Per germline, CDR1 MNHEY and CDR2 SVGAGI. V lost 2 bases to trimming and J lost 0 bases, with 7 bases between them. The CDR3 contains 14 residues. The CDR3 nucleotides are TGTGCCAGCAGTTACCGAGGGTACCAAGAGACCCAGTACTTC. Its protein product is CASSYRGYQETQYF.

The V and J genes are TRBV19 and TRBJ1-1; D perhaps matches TRBD1 (6 bases). V lost 5 bases and J 3 bases, leaving 13 bases between the germline ends. The V gene's germline CDR1 is LNHDA and CDR2 SQIVND (reference sequence). The CDR3 is made up of 14 amino acids. CDR3 protein: CASSWAGADTEAFF. CDR3 nucleotide sequence: TGTGCCAGTAGTTGGGCAGGGGCTGACACTGAAGCTTTCTTT.

The chain recombines TRBV7-9 with TRBJ1-1, with TRBD1 matching over 9 bases. There are 14 residues in the CDR3. Trimming at V came to 5 bases and at J to 5 bases, leaving 6 bases not matched to a gene. CDR1 is SEHNR, CDR2 FQNEAQ, per germline (reference sequence). CDR3 bases: TGTGCCAGCAGCGACTCGACAGGGGGGACTGAAGCTTTCTTT. It specifies CASSDSTGGTEAFF.

The V call is TRBV9, the J call TRBJ2-3, with 8 bases fitting TRBD2. The CDR3 loop spans 14 amino acids. The V segment lost 3 bases and the J segment 0 bases; nucleotides outside the gene matches: 0. CDR1 is SGDLS, CDR2 YYNGEE, per germline. The CDR3 sequence: CASSGGGSTDTQYF. The CDR3 DNA reads as TGTGCCAGCAGCGGCGGGGGGAGCACAGATACGCAGTATTTT.

This chain uses TRBV5-1 with TRBJ2-2; 7 bases agree with TRBD1. Germline V gives CDR1 SGHRS, CDR2 YFSETQ. The J segment lost 4 bases and the V segment lost 0 bases, leaving 6 bases of the junction unmatched. There are 16 residues in the CDR3. In nucleotides, the CDR3 is TGCGCCAGCAGCTTGGATGGGACAGACGGCACCGGGGAGCTGTTTTTT. Residues: CASSLDGTDGTGELFF.

The V call is TRBV5-1, the J call TRBJ1-1; tentatively, D is TRBD1 (6 bases). Looked up from germline, CDR1 is SGHRS and CDR2 is YFSETQ. The length of the CDR3 is 14 residues. Trimming removed 4 bases from V and 0 bases from J, with 10 bases in between. The CDR3 spells CASSAQGMNTEAFF. CDR3 nucleotide sequence: TGCGCCAGCAGCGCACAGGGCATGAACACTGAAGCTTTCTTT. The full variable domain, rest sourced from reference TRBV5-1 and TRBJ1-1, is KAGVTQTPRYLIKTRGQQVTLSCSPISGHRSVSWYQQTPGQGLQFLFEYFSETQRNKGNFPGRFSGRQFSNSRSEMNVSTLELGDSALYLCASSAQGMNTEAFFGQGTRLTVV.